These 27 T cell receptor beta chains came from one sample sequenced in a study of a mutant IDH1 vaccine in newly diagnosed glioma. Time point reported: week 11, during vaccination. Vaccine doses each comprised 300 ug of mutant IDH1 20-mer peptide, with topical imiquimod. Profiled with immunoSEQ multiplex PCR; TCRdb holds only in-frame clones, not every one. The data contain roughly 110,000 clones, roughly 90% of them singletons. The antigens for these receptors are not known. Sequencing was performed on PBMCs, taken from a glioma patient whose treatment included an IDH1 peptide vaccine. The receptor source for this set is a woman between 45 and 60 years old with glioma.

This clone was counted a few times. This rearrangement joins TRBV2 to TRBJ1-2; D not resolved. This CDR3 region has 13 residues. Germline V lookup: CDR1 SNHLY, CDR2 FYNNEI. The germline V and J ends were trimmed by 4 bases and 4 bases, with 10 bases remaining between them. Here the CDR3 DNA reads TGTGCCAGCAGTGGGGATGGGATCTATGGCTACACCTTC. Its translation: CASSGDGIYGYTF.

In this sample, this clone turned up once. The chain has TRBV6-5 and TRBJ2-5; a weak D match, TRBD2 (5 bases). V lost 8 bases and J 5 bases, leaving 18 bases between the germline ends. Germline CDR1 and CDR2: MNHEY and SVGAGI. This CDR3 comprises 14 residues. CDR3 bases: TGTGCCAGCTCCGACTCGGCTAGCCGGGAGACCCAGTACTTC. Protein product: CASSDSASRETQYF.

The chain recombines TRBV9 with TRBJ1-4; 11 nucleotides align to TRBD1. Trimming took 4 bases from V and 7 from J; bases not matched to a gene: 6. The CDR3 totals 15 residues. Germline V gene sequence: CDR1 SGDLS, CDR2 YYNGEE. CDR3 residues: CASSSSGTGGEKLFF. Here the CDR3 DNA reads TGTGCCAGCAGCTCCTCCGGGACAGGGGGTGAAAAACTGTTTTTT.

The chain recombines TRBV2 with TRBJ2-7, with D possibly called TRBD1 or TRBD2 (5 bases each). Germline assignment: CDR1 SNHLY and CDR2 FYNNEI. V lost 8 bases, J lost 4 bases, and 12 bases lay in between. The CDR3 is 12 amino acids. CDR3: CASGRQNYEQYF. Here the CDR3 DNA reads TGTGCCAGCGGGAGACAGAATTACGAGCAGTACTTC.

The chain couples TRBV29-1 to TRBJ2-5, with 10 bases identical to TRBD2. The DNA end is a closer match to TRBJ2-7, so the J assignment may be wrong. Germline lookup yields CDR1 SQVTM and CDR2 ANQGSEA. The CDR3 extends over 13 amino acids. The CDR3 loop is CSVPIAGGHEQYF. In DNA, the CDR3 is TGCAGCGTTCCAATAGCGGGAGGTCACGAGCAGTACTTC.

V is TRBV18 and J is TRBJ2-7; D is possibly TRBD1 or TRBD2 (5 bases each). Germline assignment: CDR1 KGHSH and CDR2 LQKENI. The V end was cut by 3 bases, the J end by 5 bases, with 14 bases between. CDR3 length equals 14 residues. CDR3 protein: CASSPSLGDDEQYF. In nucleotides, the CDR3 is TGTGCCAGCTCACCCTCCTTGGGGGACGACGAGCAGTACTTC.

This chain connects TRBV18 to TRBJ2-1; 10 nucleotides agree with TRBD2. Looked up from germline, CDR1 is KGHSH and CDR2 is LQKENI. With 1 base clipped from V and 6 bases from J, the junction kept 3 bases outside the gene matches. The CDR3 is 15 amino acids. Here the CDR3 reads CASSPRTSGINEQFF. The CDR3 nucleotides read TGTGCCAGCTCACCACGGACTAGCGGAATCAATGAGCAGTTCTTC.

The chain is built from TRBV9 and TRBJ2-5; 10 bases fit TRBD2. The germline V gene has CDR1 SGDLS and CDR2 YYNGEE. Germline trimming cut 5 bases from V and 1 base from J; bases unmatched to any gene: 5. The CDR3 length is 15 residues. CDR3 sequence (DNA): TGTGCCAGCAGTGACGGGACTAGCGTCCAAGAGACCCAGTACTTC. Protein product: CASSDGTSVQETQYF.

This clone came up once. The chain employs TRBV6-1 and TRBJ2-5; D might be TRBD2 (6 bases). Germline V gene sequence: CDR1 MNHNS, CDR2 SASEGT. With 1 base removed from V and 6 bases from J, the gap between germline ends came to 12 bases. The CDR3 spans 14 residues. CDR3 sequence: CASSEGGGTKTQYF. The CDR3 bases are TGTGCCAGCAGTGAAGGTGGCGGGACCAAGACCCAGTACTTC.

This chain joins TRBV19 and TRBJ1-1; possible D gene TRBD1, 5 bases. Germline V gene data show CDR1 as LNHDA and CDR2 as SQIVND (reference sequence). With 3 bases removed from V and 4 bases from J, the gap between germline ends came to 9 bases. CDR3 length: 13 residues. This chain's CDR3 is CASSIGGSTEAFF. CDR3 in DNA: TGTGCCAGTAGTATTGGGGGGAGCACTGAAGCTTTCTTT.

The chain combines TRBV9 with TRBJ2-5; weak D call: TRBD1 (6 bases). CDR3 length: 16 residues. The V gene lost 0 bases and the J gene lost 1 base, with 13 bases spanning the gap. CDR1 and CDR2 (germline): SGDLS, YYNGEE. CDR3 amino acids: CASSVGNTGLQETQYF. CDR3 bases: TGTGCCAGCAGCGTAGGAAATACAGGGCTCCAAGAGACCCAGTACTTC.

This chain uses TRBV6-1 with TRBJ1-6, with a weak D call TRBD1 (6 bases). CDR3 length: 14 amino acids. Germline V gene sequence: CDR1 MNHNS, CDR2 SASEGT. V lost 0 bases and J lost 9, with 9 bases in between. This CDR3 reads CASSEATGRSPLHF. The CDR3 coding sequence is TGTGCCAGCAGTGAAGCGACAGGTCGTTCACCCCTCCACTTT.

The chain links TRBV18 to TRBJ2-3; D unresolved. The V gene lost 3 bases and the J gene lost 4 bases, with 14 bases spanning the gap. This CDR3 contains 15 residues. Germline loops: CDR1 KGHSH, CDR2 LQKENI. The chain's CDR3 is CASSPFKTKSDTQYF. In DNA, the CDR3 is TGTGCCAGCTCACCTTTTAAGACCAAATCAGATACGCAGTATTTT.

The chain employs TRBV9 and TRBJ2-3; 9 bases are shared with TRBD2. The CDR3 totals 17 residues. Germline CDR1 is SGDLS and CDR2 is YYNGEE. Trimming took 6 bases from V and 3 from J; bases not matched to a gene: 14. CDR3 bases: TGTGCCAGCACCCCTGTGGGGGGTAGCGGGAGAACAGATACGCAGTATTTT. Translation gives CASTPVGGSGRTDTQYF.

This chain links TRBV27 with TRBJ1-5; D is unclear. The V end lost 8 bases, the J end lost 4 bases, and 18 bases lay between the germline ends. Germline CDR1 is MNHEY and CDR2 is SMNVEV (reference sequence). This CDR3 has 15 amino acids. The CDR3 region has the DNA TGTGCCAGCCGGCTGTCTTGGCAAGGGAATCAGCCCCAGCATTTT. It yields the protein CASRLSWQGNQPQHF.

This chain connects TRBV5-1 to TRBJ2-1; 8 bases align to TRBD2. The CDR3 runs to 14 residues. The trim removed 4 bases at V and 4 bases at J, leaving 4 bases unmatched. Germline V lookup: CDR1 SGHRS, CDR2 YFSETQ. The chain's CDR3 is CASSPGGGYNEQFF. The CDR3 DNA is TGCGCCAGCAGCCCCGGGGGGGGATACAATGAGCAGTTCTTC.

The chain links TRBV6-5 to TRBJ2-5; 7 nucleotides agree with TRBD2. This CDR3 has 15 amino acids. Germline CDR1 reads MNHEY; CDR2 reads SVGAGI. V trimming: 1 base; J trimming: 5 bases; junction bases outside the gene matches: 7. The CDR3 loop is CASSYWGGSVETQYF. DNA for the CDR3: TGTGCCAGCAGTTACTGGGGGGGAAGTGTTGAGACCCAGTACTTC.

The chain carries TRBV7-9 and TRBJ1-1, with no clear D. The CDR3 contains 14 residues. Trimming took 3 bases from V and 1 from J, leaving 9 bases between them. CDR1 and CDR2 from the germline V gene are SEHNR and FQNEAQ (reference sequence). This CDR3 is CASSLWYGNTEAFF. CDR3 DNA sequence: TGTGCCAGCAGCTTGTGGTACGGGAACACTGAAGCTTTCTTT.

CDR3: CAWSRGQGYEQYF. CDR3 DNA: TGTGCCTGGTCCAGGGGACAGGGGTACGAGCAGTACTTC. The chain combines TRBV30 with TRBJ2-7, with 10 bases lining up with TRBD1. With 5 bases clipped from V and 4 bases from J, the junction kept 5 bases outside the gene matches. The germline V gene encodes CDR1 GTSNPN and CDR2 SVGIG (reference sequence). The CDR3 extends over 13 amino acids.

The chain couples TRBV5-1 to TRBJ2-7, with 7 bases aligning to TRBD1. V was clipped by 2 bases and J by 3 bases; unmatched bases: 5. The V gene's germline CDR1 is SGHRS and CDR2 YFSETQ. The CDR3 extends over 14 amino acids. The DNA of the CDR3 is TGCGCCAGCAGCTTAACAGGGGTTGACTACGAGCAGTACTTC. Protein sequence: CASSLTGVDYEQYF.

A remark on this clone: The junction shows a germline mismatch at one end, possibly a read error. The V and J genes are TRBV6-5 and TRBJ2-7; no clear D gene. This CDR3 region has 12 residues. Germline V CDR1 and CDR2: MNHEY, SVGAGI. The CDR3 sequence: CASSHSPYEQYF. The CDR3 DNA reads TGTGCCAGCAGTCACTCCCCATACGAGCAGTACTTC.

The chain combines TRBV15 with TRBJ1-3; TRBD1 matches at 7 bases. This CDR3 spans 18 amino acids. Trimming took 1 base from V and 9 from J; bases not matched to a gene: 18. Germline V CDR1 and CDR2: LNHNV, YYDKDF (reference sequence). In DNA form, the CDR3 reads TGTGCCACCAGCAGAGCCTCCCGGGTGTCAGGGGGTAGGGGCACCATATATTTT. It translates to CATSRASRVSGGRGTIYF.

V usage is TRBV7-9 and J usage is TRBJ2-7; D is tentatively TRBD1 or TRBD2 (5 bases each). The CDR3 has 13 amino acids. V lost 5 bases to trimming and J lost 12 bases, with 20 bases between them. Germline V gene lookup returns CDR1 SEHNR and CDR2 FQNEAQ (reference sequence). DNA for the CDR3: TGTGCCAGCAGCCCATCCGGGGCCCACTGGCGGTACTTC. Amino acid sequence: CASSPSGAHWRYF.

This sequence joins TRBV10-1 and TRBJ2-1, with D tentatively TRBD1 (5 bases). Trimming cost V 6 bases and J 0 bases, with 12 bases left between them. Germline values: CDR1 WNHNN, CDR2 SYGVQD (reference sequence). The CDR3 is 15 amino acids. The CDR3 loop is CASRVSDSSYNEQFF. Written as DNA, the CDR3 is TGCGCCAGCAGGGTAAGCGACAGCTCCTACAATGAGCAGTTCTTC.

CDR3 DNA: TGTGCCAGTAGCGCGAGGGCCGGGGAGCAGTACTTC. This sequence encodes CASSARAGEQYF. The chain couples TRBV19 to TRBJ2-7, with D possibly TRBD2 on 5 matching bases. The V gene's germline CDR1 is LNHDA and CDR2 SQIVND (reference sequence). The CDR3 length is 12 residues. V gave up 6 bases and J gave up 7 bases, with 13 bases separating them.

The V and J genes are TRBV7-8 and TRBJ1-5; no firm D call. The CDR3 is 14 amino acids. CDR1 is SGHVS, CDR2 FQNEAQ, per germline. The ends were cut back, 5 bases at V and 1 base at J, with 9 bases in the middle. CDR3 amino acids: CASSLDRSNQPQHF. In DNA form, the CDR3 reads TGTGCCAGCAGCCTCGACCGCAGCAATCAGCCCCAGCATTTT.

CDR3 DNA sequence: TGTGCCAGCAGTTTCCGGGACAGGCGGAACACCATATATTTT. It yields the protein CASSFRDRRNTIYF. The rearrangement uses TRBV28 and TRBJ1-3; the match to TRBD1 covers 8 bases. The CDR3 has 14 amino acids. The trim removed 3 bases at V and 7 bases at J, leaving 5 bases unmatched. Germline values: CDR1 MDHEN, CDR2 SYDVKM.